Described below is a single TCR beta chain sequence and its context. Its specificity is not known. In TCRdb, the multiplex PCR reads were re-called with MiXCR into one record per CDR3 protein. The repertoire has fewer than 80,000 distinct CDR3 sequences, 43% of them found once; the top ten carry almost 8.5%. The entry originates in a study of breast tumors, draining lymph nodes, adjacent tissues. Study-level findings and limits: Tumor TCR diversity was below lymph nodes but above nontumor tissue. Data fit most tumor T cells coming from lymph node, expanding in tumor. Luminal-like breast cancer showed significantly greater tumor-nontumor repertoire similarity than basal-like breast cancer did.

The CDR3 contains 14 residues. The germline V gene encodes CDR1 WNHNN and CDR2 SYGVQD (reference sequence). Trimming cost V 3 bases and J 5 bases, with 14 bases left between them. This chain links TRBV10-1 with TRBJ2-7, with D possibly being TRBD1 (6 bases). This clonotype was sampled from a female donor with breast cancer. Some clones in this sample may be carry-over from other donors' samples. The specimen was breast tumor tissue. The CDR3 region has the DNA TGCGCCAGCAGTGATTGTGGGGGCCCCGACGAGCAGTACTTC. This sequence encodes CASSDCGGPDEQYF.